These T cell receptor beta chains were read from a single sample in a study of cytomegalovirus exposure and HLA in healthy donors. Method: immunoSEQ multiplex PCR; TCRdb's copy keeps in-frame clones and lacks some. The sample lists 85,000 to 100,000 clones; 79% were seen once. The material sequenced was PBMCs. Receptor source: a male donor in good health and CMV-seropositive. The CDR3 runs from the conserved cysteine through the conserved F or W. Fields, in order: D gene, V gene, J gene, clone size, CDR3 protein, CDR3 DNA. D genes are given only for firm matches. Only some rows state a clone size, as once, few, many or a class for expanded clones.

d_gene: .; v_gene: TRBV9; j_gene: TRBJ2-1; abundance: .; CDR3aa: CASSVGGDHEQFF; CDR3nt: TGTGCCAGCAGCGTAGGCGGGGACCATGAGCAGTTCTTC
d_gene: .; v_gene: TRBV7-8; j_gene: TRBJ1-1; abundance: .; CDR3aa: CASSPRQEAEAFF; CDR3nt: TGTGCCAGCAGCCCTAGACAGGAGGCTGAAGCTTTCTTT
d_gene: .; v_gene: TRBV5-3; j_gene: TRBJ1-5; abundance: .; CDR3aa: CARSLEARSNQPQHF; CDR3nt: TGTGCCAGAAGCTTGGAAGCAAGAAGCAATCAGCCCCAGCATTTT
d_gene: .; v_gene: TRBV13; j_gene: TRBJ1-2; abundance: .; CDR3aa: CASSGQFQGYTF; CDR3nt: TGTGCCAGCAGCGGACAGTTTCAAGGCTACACCTTC
d_gene: .; v_gene: TRBV30; j_gene: TRBJ1-5; abundance: few; CDR3aa: CAWSQLNQPQHF; CDR3nt: TGTGCCTGGAGCCAGTTGAATCAGCCCCAGCATTTT
d_gene: TRBD1; v_gene: TRBV29-1; j_gene: TRBJ1-2; abundance: .; CDR3aa: CSADRDRENGYTF; CDR3nt: TGCAGCGCCGATCGGGACAGGGAGAATGGCTACACCTTC
d_gene: TRBD1; v_gene: TRBV7-2; j_gene: TRBJ1-6; abundance: .; CDR3aa: CASSSLGTGKSPLHF; CDR3nt: TGTGCCAGCAGCTCCCTCGGGACAGGGAAATCCCCCCTCCACTTT
d_gene: TRBD1; v_gene: TRBV19; j_gene: TRBJ2-7; abundance: .; CDR3aa: CASSIDLGQGANEQYF; CDR3nt: TGTGCCAGTAGTATAGATCTCGGACAGGGGGCTAACGAGCAGTACTTC
d_gene: .; v_gene: TRBV7-6; j_gene: TRBJ1-1; abundance: few; CDR3aa: CASSLVQGGVNTEAFF; CDR3nt: TGTGCCAGCAGCTTAGTACAGGGAGGGGTGAACACTGAAGCTTTCTTT
d_gene: TRBD1; v_gene: TRBV14; j_gene: TRBJ1-2; abundance: few; CDR3aa: CASSPTGGHYGYTF; CDR3nt: TGTGCCAGCAGCCCGACAGGGGGGCACTATGGCTACACCTTC
d_gene: .; v_gene: TRBV27; j_gene: TRBJ1-1; abundance: once; CDR3aa: CATQFSAAMNTEAFF; CDR3nt: TGTGCCACCCAGTTTAGTGCGGCTATGAACACTGAAGCTTTCTTT
d_gene: .; v_gene: TRBV10-1; j_gene: TRBJ1-1; abundance: once; CDR3aa: CASSDPGRGSEAFF; CDR3nt: TGCGCCAGCAGTGACCCCGGAAGGGGATCTGAAGCTTTCTTT
d_gene: .; v_gene: TRBV7-9; j_gene: TRBJ2-7; abundance: once; CDR3aa: CASSSYKEQTIQYSYEQYF; CDR3nt: TGTGCCAGCAGCTCGTATAAAGAACAGACGATCCAATATTCCTACGAGCAGTACTTC
d_gene: .; v_gene: TRBV7-8; j_gene: TRBJ1-6; abundance: .; CDR3aa: CASSGTTGSPLHF; CDR3nt: TGTGCCAGCTCCGGGACAACGGGATCACCCCTCCACTTT
d_gene: .; v_gene: TRBV5-4; j_gene: TRBJ2-1; abundance: .; CDR3aa: CASSPEVGEQFF; CDR3nt: TGTGCCAGCAGCCCAGAGGTGGGTGAGCAGTTCTTC
d_gene: TRBD2; v_gene: TRBV6-5; j_gene: TRBJ2-1; abundance: .; CDR3aa: CASSLTSGGYNEQFF; CDR3nt: TGTGCCAGCAGCCTAACTAGCGGGGGATACAATGAGCAGTTCTTC
d_gene: TRBD1; v_gene: TRBV19; j_gene: TRBJ1-2; abundance: .; CDR3aa: CASSIAGQGALGYGYTF; CDR3nt: TGTGCCAGTAGTATAGCGGGACAGGGGGCGCTTGGCTATGGCTACACCTTC
d_gene: .; v_gene: TRBV6-5; j_gene: TRBJ1-1; abundance: .; CDR3aa: CASSSQQMNTEAFF; CDR3nt: TGTGCCAGCAGTTCACAACAGATGAACACTGAAGCTTTCTTT
d_gene: TRBD2; v_gene: TRBV9; j_gene: TRBJ2-3; abundance: .; CDR3aa: CASSVSSGPSTDTQYF; CDR3nt: TGTGCCAGCAGCGTGTCTAGCGGGCCCAGCACAGATACGCAGTATTTT
d_gene: .; v_gene: TRBV9; j_gene: TRBJ1-2; abundance: .; CDR3aa: CASSVATEAGGYTF; CDR3nt: TGTGCCAGCAGCGTAGCTACAGAGGCGGGTGGCTACACCTTC
d_gene: .; v_gene: TRBV4-2; j_gene: TRBJ2-5; abundance: once; CDR3aa: CASSQEGYHGGETQYF; CDR3nt: TGTGCCAGCAGCCAAGAAGGCTACCACGGCGGGGAGACCCAGTACTTC
d_gene: .; v_gene: TRBV23-1; j_gene: TRBJ2-2; abundance: .; CDR3aa: CASSLCTGPPGELFF; CDR3nt: TGCGCCAGCAGTCTATGTACAGGGCCCCCCGGGGAGCTGTTTTTT
d_gene: .; v_gene: TRBV6-1; j_gene: TRBJ1-2; abundance: .; CDR3aa: CASGGTPWGYGYTF; CDR3nt: TGTGCCAGCGGAGGCACGCCCTGGGGCTATGGCTACACCTTC
d_gene: .; v_gene: TRBV6-6; j_gene: TRBJ2-5; abundance: .; CDR3aa: CASSDEDYRETQYF; CDR3nt: TGTGCCAGCAGTGATGAGGACTATCGAGAGACCCAGTACTTC